Listed below are T cell receptor beta chains from one sample, sequenced in a study of OX40 agonist ivuxolimab in advanced cancers. Data came from immunoSEQ multiplex PCR; TCRdb stores just in-frame clones and leaves some out. There are more than 45,000 clones in the sample; less than 85% occur only once, and more than 3% lies in the top ten. The sequenced sample was CD4+ or CD8+ T cells sorted from blood, obtained in a trial of the OX40 agonist ivuxolimab. These receptor sequences come from an adult with an advanced solid tumor such as melanoma, head and neck, liver or kidney cancer. CDR3s include the opening cysteine and the closing phenylalanine or tryptophan. Fields, in order: clone size, J gene, D gene, V gene, CDR3 protein, CDR3 DNA. A D gene is named only where the DNA matches it firmly. Clone size is stated in some rows and not others, as once, few, many or a class when expanded.

>-|TRBJ2-1|TRBD2|TRBV7-2
CASSRTSGTSYNEQFF
TGTGCCAGCAGCCGGACTAGCGGGACCTCCTACAATGAGCAGTTCTTC
>-|TRBJ2-1|-|TRBV11-2
CASSLVGGSYNEQFF
TGTGCCAGCAGCTTAGTTGGCGGCTCCTACAATGAGCAGTTCTTC
>-|TRBJ2-2|TRBD1|TRBV5-1
CASMVPGQGFSGELFF
TGCGCCAGCATGGTGCCGGGACAGGGGTTTTCCGGGGAGCTGTTTTTT
>-|TRBJ2-7|-|TRBV6-5
CASTMAGALYEQYF
TGTGCCAGCACCATGGCTGGGGCCCTCTACGAGCAGTACTTC
>-|TRBJ1-1|-|TRBV27
CASSSWSTGLGDTEAFF
TGTGCCAGCAGTTCGTGGAGTACAGGACTGGGGGACACTGAAGCTTTCTTT
>-|TRBJ2-5|-|TRBV6-5
CASSYSPSKEETQYF
TGTGCCAGCAGTTACTCCCCATCGAAGGAGGAGACCCAGTACTTC
>-|TRBJ2-5|-|TRBV7-3
CASSLGGIQETQYF
TGTGCCAGCAGCTTAGGAGGGATTCAAGAGACCCAGTACTTC
>-|TRBJ2-7|-|TRBV15
CATSVAAGAYEQYF
TGTGCCACCAGCGTAGCGGCAGGGGCCTACGAGCAGTACTTC
>-|TRBJ2-2|-|TRBV19
CASTLDAAAPGELFF
TGTGCCAGTACCCTCGATGCGGCAGCGCCCGGGGAGCTGTTTTTT
>-|TRBJ2-5|TRBD1|TRBV5-6
CASSFWTGQETQYF
TGTGCCAGCAGCTTTTGGACAGGACAAGAGACCCAGTACTTC
>-|TRBJ1-1|-|TRBV18
CASSNREGPEAFF
TGTGCCAGCTCCAACAGAGAGGGGCCTGAAGCTTTCTTT
>once|TRBJ1-5|-|TRBV19
CASSIRSLGKLVPQHF
TGTGCCAGTAGTATTCGCTCGCTGGGGAAGCTTGTCCCCCAGCATTTT
>-|TRBJ1-2|TRBD1|TRBV7-2
CASSLKGGPYGYTF
TGTGCCAGCAGCTTAAAAGGGGGCCCATATGGCTACACCTTC
>-|TRBJ2-7|-|TRBV2
CASRRGTESPYEQYF
TGTGCCAGCAGGCGGGGGACAGAGAGCCCCTACGAGCAGTACTTC
>-|TRBJ1-4|TRBD1|TRBV5-4
CASSFGGTANEKLFF
TGTGCCAGCAGCTTCGGTGGGACAGCTAATGAAAAACTGTTTTTT
>few|TRBJ1-2|-|TRBV7-9
CASSSGAGRSYTF
TGTGCCAGCAGCTCCGGGGCAGGACGGAGCTACACCTTC
>-|TRBJ1-1|-|TRBV10-2
CASSGPREAFF
TGCGCCAGCAGTGGCCCTAGGGAAGCTTTCTTT
>-|TRBJ1-2|-|TRBV18
CASSPGSIKNYGYTF
TGTGCCAGCTCACCAGGCAGTATCAAAAACTATGGCTACACCTTC
>-|TRBJ2-2|-|TRBV28
CASSLIGGSNTGELFF
TGTGCCAGCAGTTTAATCGGGGGTTCGAACACCGGGGAGCTGTTTTTT